Below, 31 T cell receptor beta chains from the same sample are listed, as sequenced in a study of type 1 and type 2 diabetes patients. The PCR template was genomic DNA. A primer set of 30 forward and 13 reverse primers amplified the CDR3. TCRdb recomputed calls from the multiplex PCR reads with MiXCR, one row per CDR3 protein. The table records 270,000 or so distinct CDR3 sequences, approximately 45% of them present only once. The sample comprised peripheral blood mononuclear cells (PBMCs). The source is a man between 18 and 35 years old with type 2 diabetes.

This clonotype showed up just a few times. This sequence joins TRBV7-3 and TRBJ1-6; D may be TRBD1 (5 bases). Deletions cut 1 base from V and 1 base from J, with 5 bases between. The length of the CDR3 is 15 residues. Per germline, CDR1 SGHTA and CDR2 FQGTGA. CDR3 DNA: TGTGCCAGCAGCTTAAGGGGGTCCTATAATTCACCCCTCCACTTT. Amino acid sequence: CASSLRGSYNSPLHF.

Worth noting for this clonotype: One end of the junction fails to match germline, which may point to a read error. The rearrangement uses TRBV7-2 and TRBJ2-5, with 8 bases that match TRBD2. CDR1 and CDR2 from the germline V gene are SGHTA and FQGNSA. This CDR3 has 13 amino acids. The CDR3, as DNA: TGTGCCAGCAGTCGGGAGGGCCAAGGGACCCAGTACTTC. The encoded protein is CASSREGQGTQYF.

CDR3 region: CAIGGQAMTYEQYF. CDR3 DNA sequence: TGTGCCATCGGGGGACAGGCAATGACCTACGAGCAGTACTTC. V and J are TRBV10-3 and TRBJ2-7; 8 positions match TRBD1. Germline assignment: CDR1 ENHRY and CDR2 SYGVKD. This CDR3 contains 14 residues. J lost 2 bases, V lost 8 bases, and 8 bases had no gene match.

The genes are TRBV5-1 and TRBJ2-7; tentatively, D is TRBD1 (6 bases). From germline, CDR1 is SGHRS and CDR2 YFSETQ. The CDR3 extends over 14 amino acids. The V end lost 7 bases, the J end lost 4 bases, and 18 bases lay between the germline ends. This CDR3 reads CASGLRAGTYEQYF. As DNA, the CDR3 is TGCGCCAGCGGCCTACGGGCAGGGACATACGAGCAGTACTTC.

This clonotype has a count of ten or more. The chain uses TRBV20-1 and TRBJ2-7; D possibly corresponds to TRBD1 (6 bases). CDR1 is DFQATT and CDR2 is SNEGSKA in the germline V gene (reference sequence). The V end lost 2 bases, the J end lost 2 bases, and 13 bases lay between the germline ends. The CDR3 is 14 amino acids. The chain's CDR3 is CSARRRGDTYEQYF. CDR3 DNA sequence: TGCAGTGCTAGACGCAGGGGTGATACCTACGAGCAGTACTTC.

The chain has TRBV10-3 and TRBJ1-5, with D perhaps TRBD1 (5 bases). Germline loops: CDR1 ENHRY, CDR2 SYGVKD. With 7 bases removed from V and 0 bases from J, the gap between germline ends came to 25 bases. The CDR3 runs 19 residues. The CDR3 bases are TGTGCCATCACGGCGGGGACGGAGACACGGCAATATAGCAATCAGCCCCAGCATTTT. It specifies CAITAGTETRQYSNQPQHF.

The rearrangement uses TRBV3-1 and TRBJ1-4; perhaps TRBD1 as D (5 bases). Germline V gene data show CDR1 as LGHDT and CDR2 as YNNKEL (reference sequence). The V end lost 0 bases, the J end lost 4 bases, and 12 bases lay between the germline ends. The CDR3 is 16 residues long. The CDR3 sequence is CASSQEIRGFNEKLFF. CDR3 DNA: TGTGCCAGCAGCCAAGAAATTCGGGGGTTTAATGAAAAACTGTTTTTT.

V gene TRBV18 combines with J gene TRBJ2-7, with a weak D call TRBD2 (5 bases). The CDR3 totals 15 residues. V shed 3 bases and J shed 1 base, with 13 bases lying between them. Per germline, CDR1 KGHSH and CDR2 LQKENI. Here the CDR3 DNA reads TGTGCCAGCTCACCTGGAGAGGGCAGATCCTACGAGCAGTACTTC. It yields the protein CASSPGEGRSYEQYF.

The chain couples TRBV19 to TRBJ2-7; a possible D gene is TRBD2 (5 bases). CDR3 length equals 17 residues. Germline V gives CDR1 LNHDA, CDR2 SQIVND (reference sequence). Trimming took 6 bases from V and 0 from J, leaving 21 bases between them. This CDR3 reads CASRPRAAETSSYEQYF. DNA for the CDR3: TGTGCCAGTAGACCTAGGGCAGCGGAAACCTCCTCCTACGAGCAGTACTTC.

The chain combines TRBV27 with TRBJ1-1; 9 positions match TRBD1. Per the germline V gene, CDR1 is MNHEY and CDR2 is SMNVEV (reference sequence). Trimming removed 3 bases from V and 3 bases from J; junction bases left unmatched: 8. This CDR3 spans 16 amino acids. CDR3 sequence reads: CASSLTTQGAHTEAFF. As DNA, the CDR3 is TGTGCCAGCAGTTTGACCACACAGGGGGCGCACACTGAAGCTTTCTTT.

On this clonotype: Its ends do not fully match the called genes, so a read error is possible. This chain connects TRBV29-1 to TRBJ2-5, with D perhaps TRBD2 (6 bases). The CDR3 spans 12 residues. Germline CDR1 reads SQVTM; CDR2 reads ANQGSEA. The CDR3, as DNA: TGCAGCTTGGGACTGACCCAAGAGACCCGGTACTTC. The encoded protein is CSLGLTQETRYF.

The chain uses TRBV20-1 and TRBJ2-1; weak D call: TRBD1 (6 bases). The CDR3 consists of 16 residues. The germline CDR1 and CDR2 sequences are DFQATT and SNEGSKA (reference sequence). With 6 bases removed from V and 0 bases from J, the gap between germline ends came to 18 bases. This CDR3 reads CSAGRQTGRSYNEQFF. CDR3 DNA: TGCAGTGCGGGGCGTCAGACAGGTCGCTCCTACAATGAGCAGTTCTTC.

The CDR3 here is CASSPPVHGYTF. The DNA for the CDR3 is TGTGCCAGCAGTCCCCCGGTTCATGGCTACACCTTC. The genes are TRBV7-9 and TRBJ1-2; no clear D gene. The CDR3 has 12 amino acids. Trimming took off 6 bases at V and 6 bases at J, with 11 bases between the two ends. The germline V gene has CDR1 SEHNR and CDR2 FQNEAQ (reference sequence).

The chain links TRBV6-5 to TRBJ1-1; no definite D call. Germline V lookup: CDR1 MNHEY, CDR2 SVGAGI. Trimming removed 6 bases at V and 0 bases at J, with 11 bases between. The CDR3 runs to 14 residues. The chain's CDR3 is CASRETYMNTEAFF. CDR3 DNA sequence: TGTGCCAGCAGGGAGACTTATATGAACACTGAAGCTTTCTTT.

The chain couples TRBV6-6 to TRBJ2-1; 8 bases match TRBD1. The CDR3 contains 18 residues. V lost 0 bases, J lost 2 bases, and 9 bases stayed unmatched. Per germline, CDR1 MNHNY and CDR2 SVGAGI (reference sequence). CDR3 sequence: CASSYSGAGRGPYNEQFF. In nucleotides, the CDR3 is TGTGCCAGCAGTTACTCGGGGGCGGGCAGGGGGCCCTACAATGAGCAGTTCTTC.

The chain is built from TRBV6-6 and TRBJ2-7; D might be TRBD2 (6 bases). Trimming took off 6 bases at V and 2 bases at J, with 17 bases between the two ends. The CDR3 runs 15 residues. Per the germline V gene, CDR1 is MNHNY and CDR2 is SVGAGI (reference sequence). DNA of the CDR3: TGTGCCAGCAGCCCATGGGGCGGGATCCCCTACGAGCAGTACTTC. Its protein is CASSPWGGIPYEQYF.

The chain uses TRBV5-1 and TRBJ1-4; no reliable D call. The CDR3 extends over 16 amino acids. V was trimmed by 4 bases and J by 2 bases, leaving 15 bases between them. Germline values: CDR1 SGHRS, CDR2 YFSETQ. CDR3 DNA: TGCGCCAGCAGCCCCCGAGACTCCCGGACTAATGAAAAACTGTTTTTT. Its protein product is CASSPRDSRTNEKLFF. The full variable domain, in which reference TRBV5-1 and TRBJ1-4 provide the parts outside the CDR3, is KAGVTQTPRYLIKTRGQQVTLSCSPISGHRSVSWYQQTPGQGLQFLFEYFSETQRNKGNFPGRFSGRQFSNSRSEMNVSTLELGDSALYLCASSPRDSRTNEKLFFGSGTQLSVL.

In its sample, this clonotype was seen a few times. The chain is built from TRBV4-3 and TRBJ1-6; a possible D gene is TRBD1 (5 bases). CDR3 length equals 16 residues. With 0 bases removed from V and 7 bases from J, the gap between germline ends came to 13 bases. Germline values: CDR1 LGHNA, CDR2 YSLEER. CDR3 bases: TGCGCCAGCAGCCAAGATCGGGGGACGGTGAATTCACCCCTCCACTTT. Its translation is CASSQDRGTVNSPLHF.

The chain joins TRBV5-1 to TRBJ1-1, with D possibly being TRBD1 (6 bases). Germline CDR1 and CDR2: SGHRS and YFSETQ. Trimming removed 8 bases from V and 0 bases from J, with 11 bases in between. The CDR3 is 13 residues long. The DNA of the CDR3 is TGCGCCAGTAGGGGGGTGGTGAACACTGAAGCTTTCTTT. Amino acids: CASRGVVNTEAFF. Full variable domain (missing parts from reference TRBV5-1 and TRBJ1-1): KAGVTQTPRYLIKTRGQQVTLSCSPISGHRSVSWYQQTPGQGLQFLFEYFSETQRNKGNFPGRFSGRQFSNSRSEMNVSTLELGDSALYLCASRGVVNTEAFFGQGTRLTVV.

This clonotype was seen more than once but under ten times. The DNA of the CDR3 is TGTGCCAGTACATTAGTGGGGGGGGAATTAGTTTCCTACAATGAGCAGTTCTTC. Translating it yields CASTLVGGELVSYNEQFF. The chain couples TRBV19 to TRBJ2-1, with 7 nucleotides matching TRBD2. This CDR3 region has 18 residues. The V gene end was trimmed by 7 bases and the J gene end by 1 base; junction bases not matched to a gene: 16. Germline V lookup: CDR1 LNHDA, CDR2 SQIVND (reference sequence).

The chain joins TRBV11-3 to TRBJ2-5; D gene unclear. The J call is doubtful: the DNA matches TRBJ2-1 better. Per germline, CDR1 SGHNT and CDR2 YENEEA. There are 12 residues in the CDR3. CDR3 loop: CASSLKGREQFF. CDR3 DNA sequence: TGTGCCAGCAGCCTTAAAGGACGGGAGCAGTTCTTC.

V usage is TRBV6-6 and J usage is TRBJ2-1, with 11 bases aligning to TRBD1. Unmatched junction bases numbered 9, after V lost 6 bases and J lost 8 bases. Germline V gene data show CDR1 as MNHNY and CDR2 as SVGAGI (reference sequence). The CDR3 loop spans 15 amino acids. The CDR3 bases are TGTGCCAGCAGCCCCACGGGACAGGGGGTACATGAGCAGTTCTTC. It codes for CASSPTGQGVHEQFF.

The CDR3 DNA sequence: TGTGCCAGCAGTTTACTGGGAGCCAATTCACCCCTCCACTTT. Translated, it gives CASSLLGANSPLHF. The V call is TRBV28, the J call TRBJ1-6; no reliable D call. CDR1 and CDR2 from the germline V gene are MDHEN and SYDVKM. The CDR3 contains 14 residues. Trimming pared 2 bases from V and 7 bases from J, leaving 9 bases between.

Only a few counts were recorded for this clonotype. CDR3 residues: CSARGTLRQRGSQHF. Here the CDR3 DNA reads TGCAGTGCTAGAGGTACTTTGCGGCAAAGAGGAAGCCAGCATTTT. The chain has TRBV20-1 and TRBJ1-5; D uncertain. This CDR3 has 15 residues. Trimming took 1 base from V and 12 from J, leaving 22 bases between them. Germline CDR1 DFQATT, CDR2 SNEGSKA (reference sequence).

The chain uses TRBV15 and TRBJ2-7; 7 bases agree with TRBD2. From germline, CDR1 is LNHNV and CDR2 YYDKDF (reference sequence). The trim removed 0 bases at V and 1 base at J, leaving 6 bases unmatched. The CDR3 sequence is 16 residues long. DNA of the CDR3: TGTGCCACCAGCAGAGAGCGAGCGGGGTTATCCTACGAGCAGTACTTC. Translating it yields CATSRERAGLSYEQYF.

Only a few counts were recorded for this clonotype. The CDR3 DNA sequence: TGTGCCAGCAGTTTAAGTAGGGCCCCACAGGGGTACAATGAGCAGTTCTTC. As protein: CASSLSRAPQGYNEQFF. The chain uses TRBV12-3 or TRBV12-4 and TRBJ2-1; TRBD1 matches at 7 bases. The CDR3 loop spans 17 amino acids. The J segment lost 4 bases and the V segment lost 2 bases, leaving 11 bases of the junction unmatched.

This clonotype was seen at least ten times. The chain employs TRBV19 and TRBJ2-1; TRBD1 aligns across 7 bases. This CDR3 is built from 14 residues. V was pared by 4 bases and J by 0 bases, with 0 bases of the junction left unmatched. Germline V lookup: CDR1 LNHDA, CDR2 SQIVND (reference sequence). The CDR3 DNA follows: TGTGCCAGTAGTAGGACAGGCTCCTACAATGAGCAGTTCTTC. Encoded protein: CASSRTGSYNEQFF. Supplemented by reference TRBV19 and TRBJ2-1, the full variable domain reads DGGITQSPKYLFRKEGQNVTLSCEQNLNHDAMYWYRQDPGQGLRLIYYSQIVNDFQKGDIAEGYSVSREKKESFPLTVTSAQKNPTAFYLCASSRTGSYNEQFFGPGTRLTVL.

V usage is TRBV20-1 and J usage is TRBJ1-6, with 9 bases lining up with TRBD1. This CDR3 is 14 amino acids long. V lost 1 base and J lost 8; bases outside the gene matches: 3. The germline V gene has CDR1 DFQATT and CDR2 SNEGSKA (reference sequence). The CDR3 here is CSARGDRDHSPLHF. CDR3 nucleotides: TGCAGTGCTAGAGGGGACAGGGATCATTCACCCCTCCACTTT.

This clonotype has only a few counts. The genes are TRBV5-1 and TRBJ2-7; D perhaps matches TRBD1 (5 bases). The CDR3 runs to 16 residues. V lost 3 bases and J lost 0, with 16 bases in between. CDR1 is SGHRS and CDR2 is YFSETQ in the germline V gene. The CDR3 sequence is CASSSHLGQSSYEQYF. The CDR3 DNA sequence: TGCGCCAGCAGCTCCCACCTGGGGCAGAGCTCCTACGAGCAGTACTTC.

In its sample, this clonotype was seen a few times. The chain combines TRBV6-5 with TRBJ2-5, with D perhaps matching TRBD1 (5 bases). Germline assignment: CDR1 MNHEY and CDR2 SVGAGI. The CDR3 runs to 14 residues. The V end lost 0 bases, the J end lost 3 bases, and 8 bases lay between the germline ends. CDR3 DNA sequence: TGTGCCAGCAGTTACTCGCCAGGGAAAGAGACCCAGTACTTC. Translated, it gives CASSYSPGKETQYF.

In its sample, this clonotype was seen once. The chain combines TRBV20-1 with TRBJ1-5; 9 bases are shared with TRBD1. CDR3 length: 16 amino acids. Germline assignment: CDR1 DFQATT and CDR2 SNEGSKA (reference sequence). V was clipped by 0 bases and J by 5 bases; unmatched bases: 8. The CDR3 bases are TGCAGTGCTAGAGATACCCGGACAGGGGCGGATCAGCCCCAGCATTTT. It encodes CSARDTRTGADQPQHF.